Following are 7 T cell receptor beta chains from one sample sequenced in a study of T cell changes during pregnancy in multiple sclerosis. This table comes from immunoSEQ multiplex PCR, and its TCRdb copy is limited to in-frame clones, with some not included. Here the sample spans under 95,000 clones, over 85% being singletons. The sequencing here drew on peripheral blood, taken in the second trimester of pregnancy. The receptors come from a female donor in good health, enrolled as a control in a pregnancy study.

The chain is built from TRBV7-2 and TRBJ2-1, with 12 nucleotides matching TRBD2. Germline V CDR1 and CDR2: SGHTA, FQGNSA. This CDR3 region has 16 residues. V was clipped by 5 bases and J by 4 bases; unmatched bases: 6. This chain's CDR3 is CASSASLAGGYNEQFF. The CDR3 bases are TGTGCCAGCAGCGCCTCGCTAGCGGGAGGGTACAATGAGCAGTTCTTC. Using reference TRBV7-2 and TRBJ2-1 for the parts outside the CDR3, the full variable domain is GAGVSQSPSNKVTEKGKDVELRCDPISGHTALYWYRQSLGQGLEFLIYFQGNSAPDKSGLPSDRFSAERTGGSVSTLTIQRTQQEDSAVYLCASSASLAGGYNEQFFGPGTRLTVL.

The chain uses TRBV27 and TRBJ1-5; TRBD1 aligns across 9 bases. The J segment lost 7 bases and the V segment lost 0 bases, leaving 4 bases of the junction unmatched. The CDR3 length is 15 residues. Germline lookup yields CDR1 MNHEY and CDR2 SMNVEV (reference sequence). The CDR3: CASSLSGQGRQPQHF. CDR3 nucleotides: TGTGCCAGCAGTTTATCGGGACAGGGTAGACAGCCCCAGCATTTT.

This clone appeared a single time. Here the CDR3 DNA reads TGTGCCAGCAGCTCGACAGCTAACTATGGCTACACCTTC. Residues: CASSSTANYGYTF. This sequence joins TRBV5-4 and TRBJ1-2; TRBD1 is a possible D gene (5 bases). The CDR3 has 13 amino acids. Germline V gives CDR1 SGHNT, CDR2 YYREEE (reference sequence). V shed 3 bases and J shed 0 bases, with 6 bases lying between them.

This chain joins TRBV27 and TRBJ2-7; D unresolved. In germline, CDR1 is MNHEY, CDR2 SMNVEV (reference sequence). V was clipped by 2 bases and J by 2 bases, with 7 bases between them. This CDR3 has 13 amino acids. This CDR3 is CASSLTAAYEQYF. Written as DNA, the CDR3 is TGTGCCAGCAGTTTAACTGCCGCCTACGAGCAGTACTTC.

This clone was observed a single time. The chain carries TRBV1 and TRBJ2-7; TRBD1 reflects the table's D call only, with no check against the DNA. TRBV1 has pseudogene status. CDR3 size: 16 residues. The CDR3 DNA is TGCACCAGCAGCCAAGAGACAGCCATCTCTATCTACGAGCAGTACTTC. This codes for CTSSQETAISIYEQYF.

This chain joins TRBV28 and TRBJ2-7; tentative D call: TRBD1 (6 bases). The length of the CDR3 is 14 residues. Trimming took 7 bases from V and 2 from J, leaving 15 bases between them. Germline V gives CDR1 MDHEN, CDR2 SYDVKM. The CDR3 loop reads CASTLDPGAYEQYF. CDR3 sequence (DNA): TGTGCCAGCACGCTCGACCCAGGGGCCTACGAGCAGTACTTC. The whole variable domain, filled in from reference TRBV28 and TRBJ2-7, reads DVKVTQSSRYLVKRTGEKVFLECVQDMDHENMFWYRQDPGLGLRLIYFSYDVKMKEKGDIPEGYSVSREKKERFSLILESASTNQTSMYLCASTLDPGAYEQYFGPGTRLTVT.

The genes are TRBV5-1 and TRBJ2-7; the D gene is possibly TRBD1 (6 bases). Germline CDR1 is SGHRS and CDR2 is YFSETQ. This CDR3 contains 13 residues. Trimming removed 3 bases from V and 1 base from J, with 8 bases in between. The CDR3 DNA reads as TGCGCCAGCAGCTGGACAGCTTCCTACGAGCAGTACTTC. This sequence encodes CASSWTASYEQYF.